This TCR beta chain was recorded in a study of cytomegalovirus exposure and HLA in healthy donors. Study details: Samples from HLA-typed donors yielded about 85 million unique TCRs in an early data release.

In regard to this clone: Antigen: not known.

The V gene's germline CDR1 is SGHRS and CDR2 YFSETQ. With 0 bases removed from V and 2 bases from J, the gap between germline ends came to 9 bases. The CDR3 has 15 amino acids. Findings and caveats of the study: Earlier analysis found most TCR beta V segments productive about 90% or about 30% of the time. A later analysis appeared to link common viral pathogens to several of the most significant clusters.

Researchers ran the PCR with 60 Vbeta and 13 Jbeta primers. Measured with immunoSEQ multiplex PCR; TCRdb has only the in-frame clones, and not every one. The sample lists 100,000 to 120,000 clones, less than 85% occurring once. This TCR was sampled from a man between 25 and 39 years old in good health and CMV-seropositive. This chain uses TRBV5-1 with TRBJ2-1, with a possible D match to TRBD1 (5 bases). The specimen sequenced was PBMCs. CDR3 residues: CASSLEGVPYNEQFF. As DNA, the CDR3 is TGCGCCAGCAGCTTGGAAGGGGTACCCTACAATGAGCAGTTCTTC.